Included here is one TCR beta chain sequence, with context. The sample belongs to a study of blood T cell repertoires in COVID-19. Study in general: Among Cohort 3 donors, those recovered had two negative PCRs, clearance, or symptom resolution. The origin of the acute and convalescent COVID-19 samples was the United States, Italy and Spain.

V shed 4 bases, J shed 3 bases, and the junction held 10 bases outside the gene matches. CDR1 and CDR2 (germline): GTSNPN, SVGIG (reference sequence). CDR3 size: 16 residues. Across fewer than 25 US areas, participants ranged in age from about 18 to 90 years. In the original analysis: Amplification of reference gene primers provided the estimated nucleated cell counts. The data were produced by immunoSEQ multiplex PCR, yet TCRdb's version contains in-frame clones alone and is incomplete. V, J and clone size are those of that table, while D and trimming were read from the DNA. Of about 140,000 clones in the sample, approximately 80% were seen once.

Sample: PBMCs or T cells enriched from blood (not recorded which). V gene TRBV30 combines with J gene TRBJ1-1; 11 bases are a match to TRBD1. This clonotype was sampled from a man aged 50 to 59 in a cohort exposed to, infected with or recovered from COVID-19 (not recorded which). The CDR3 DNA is TGTGCCTGGAAGGGTATTCGGACAGGGGGCTACACTGAAGCTTTCTTT. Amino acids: CAWKGIRTGGYTEAFF.